This T cell receptor (beta chain) was recorded in a study of OX40 agonist ivuxolimab in advanced cancers. The assay was immunoSEQ multiplex PCR, and TCRdb's table has in-frame clones only and misses some. The sample lists over 85,000 clones; less than 90% were seen once. The CDR3 is 14 residues long. The chain recombines TRBV21-1 with TRBJ2-5; TRBD1 is taken as the D call from the table, unchecked against the DNA. TRBV21-1 is tagged as a pseudogene. The clonotype comes from an adult with an advanced solid tumor such as melanoma, head and neck, liver or kidney cancer. The specimen comprised CD4+ or CD8+ T cells sorted from blood, sampled in a trial of the OX40 agonist ivuxolimab. CDR3 bases: TGTGCCAGCAGCAAAAGAGGGGGACAAGAGACCCAGTACTTC. Encoded protein: CASSKRGGQETQYF.